In its sample, the clone carrying this TCR beta chain was seen a few times. The antigen remains undetermined. Assay: immunoSEQ multiplex PCR; the TCRdb copy retains only in-frame clones and omits some. The sample includes 11,000 to 15,000 clones, roughly 80% of them seen just once. These data belong to a study of immune characteristics of hereditary and idiopathic chronic pancreatitis. Findings and caveats of the study: Samples were taken only at TPIAT; differing disease duration may matter. Alcohol-related chronic pancreatitis was not included in this study. Versus controls, both chronic pancreatitis groups showed increased diversity and reduced clonality.

The pancreas tissue came from patients undergoing total pancreatectomy with islet autotransplantation. The material sequenced was pancreas tissue with hereditary chronic pancreatitis. The receptor was derived from a human donor with chronic pancreatitis.

CDR3 sequence (DNA): TGTGCCAGCAGCTTCCAGGGAGACGAGACCCAGTACTTC. It yields the protein CASSFQGDETQYF. This chain joins TRBV7-2 and TRBJ2-5; perhaps D is TRBD1 or TRBD2 (5 bases each). Trimming removed 3 bases from V and 5 bases from J, with 10 bases in between. Germline V lookup: CDR1 SGHTA, CDR2 FQGNSA. The CDR3 has 13 residues. Using reference TRBV7-2 and TRBJ2-5 for the parts outside the CDR3, the full variable domain is GAGVSQSPSNKVTEKGKDVELRCDPISGHTALYWYRQSLGQGLEFLIYFQGNSAPDKSGLPSDRFSAERTGGSVSTLTIQRTQQEDSAVYLCASSFQGDETQYFGPGTRLLVL.